This T cell receptor (beta chain) was identified in a study of kidney transplant recipient with SARS-CoV-2 infection. Details on this clonotype: This may come from a read error, since a much larger clone is one base off. This CDR3 is missing its conserved last phenylalanine or tryptophan, likely due to a read error.

TCRdb called the reads again in MiXCR, with one record for every CDR3 protein. The repertoire includes fewer than 250,000 distinct CDR3 sequences, about 28% of them detected once, and 6% to 8.5% sits in the top ten. Germline V gene lookup returns CDR1 MDHEN and CDR2 SYDVKM. CDR3 length: 16 residues. The sequencing used a blood sample, collected at baseline and between days 110 and 120 from a kidney transplant recipient. The source of this sequence is a male patient in his thirties who had COVID-19 and was a kidney transplant recipient. Among the T cells, some may be from the graft donor. This chain joins TRBV28 and TRBJ1-2; D remains ambiguous. The CDR3 region has the DNA TGTGGCAGTCATACCTTTGATAGCCGAAAGACCTATGGCTACACCCTC. It is translated as CGSHTFDSRKTYGYTL.